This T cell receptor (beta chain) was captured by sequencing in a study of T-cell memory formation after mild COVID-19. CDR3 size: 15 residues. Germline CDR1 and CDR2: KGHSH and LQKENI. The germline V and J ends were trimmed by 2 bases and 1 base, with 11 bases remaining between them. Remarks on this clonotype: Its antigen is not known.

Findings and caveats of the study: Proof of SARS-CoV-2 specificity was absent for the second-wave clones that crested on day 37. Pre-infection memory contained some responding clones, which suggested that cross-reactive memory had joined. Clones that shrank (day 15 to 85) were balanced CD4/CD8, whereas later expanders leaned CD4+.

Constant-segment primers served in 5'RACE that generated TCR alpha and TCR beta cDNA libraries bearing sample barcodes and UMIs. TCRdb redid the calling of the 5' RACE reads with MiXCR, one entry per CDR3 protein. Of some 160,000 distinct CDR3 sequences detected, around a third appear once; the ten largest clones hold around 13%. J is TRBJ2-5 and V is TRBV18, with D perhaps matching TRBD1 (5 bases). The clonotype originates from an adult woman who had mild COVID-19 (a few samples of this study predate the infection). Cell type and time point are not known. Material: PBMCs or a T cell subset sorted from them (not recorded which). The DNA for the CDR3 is TGTGCCAGCTCACCAAAGCAGGGAATCCAAGAGACCCAGTACTTC. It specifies CASSPKQGIQETQYF.